These 31 T cell receptor beta chains share one sample of origin, sequenced in a study of T cells in Graves' hyperthyroidism and ophthalmopathy. What was amplified from RNA transcripts were TCR beta CDR3 regions. RT-PCR in the first round (using the HTBI primer set) targeted the TCR CDR3. TCRdb redid the calling of the multiplex PCR reads with MiXCR, one entry per CDR3 protein. The sample includes 600,000 to 700,000 distinct CDR3 sequences, approximately 14% seen only once; the top ten take about 3.9%. The specimen was blood. The receptors come from a woman aged 40 to 50 with Graves' ophthalmopathy.

The table lists this clonotype with many counts. This chain uses TRBV6-2 or TRBV6-3 with TRBJ1-1, with D possibly matching TRBD1 (5 bases). Per germline, CDR1 MNHEY and CDR2 SVGEGT. The CDR3 is 14 amino acids. The V and J ends lost 2 bases and 0 bases respectively, with 7 bases between them. The CDR3 DNA sequence: TGTGCCAGCAGTTACGACAGACTGAACACTGAAGCTTTCTTT. Its protein is CASSYDRLNTEAFF.

This clonotype was seen many times. This chain joins TRBV12-3 or TRBV12-4 and TRBJ2-6, with D uncertain. The CDR3 has 14 amino acids. The germline V and J ends were trimmed by 3 bases and 0 bases, with 3 bases remaining between them. The CDR3 region has the DNA TGTGCCAGCAGTTTCTTCTCTGGGGCCAACGTCCTGACTTTC. Its protein product is CASSFFSGANVLTF.

V gene TRBV19 combines with J gene TRBJ2-7; 10 bases are shared with TRBD2. The CDR3 extends over 16 amino acids. Germline CDR1 is LNHDA and CDR2 is SQIVND (reference sequence). V shed 3 bases and J 0 bases; nucleotides not matched to a gene: 5. The DNA for the CDR3 is TGTGCCAGTAGTATTCGGCTAGCGGGAGCCTCCTACGAGCAGTACTTC. It yields the protein CASSIRLAGASYEQYF.

The rearrangement joins TRBV7-2 to TRBJ2-6; TRBD1 aligns across 7 bases. The ends lost 5 bases at V and 2 bases at J; junction bases unmatched: 3. The length of the CDR3 is 15 residues. The germline CDR1 and CDR2 sequences are SGHTA and FQGNSA. This CDR3 is CASSPGQAGANVLTF. For the CDR3, the DNA is TGTGCCAGCAGCCCTGGACAGGCTGGGGCCAACGTCCTGACTTTC. The full variable domain, in which reference TRBV7-2 and TRBJ2-6 provide the parts outside the CDR3, is GAGVSQSPSNKVTEKGKDVELRCDPISGHTALYWYRQSLGQGLEFLIYFQGNSAPDKSGLPSDRFSAERTGGSVSTLTIQRTQQEDSAVYLCASSPGQAGANVLTFGAGSRLTVL.

The CDR3 region is CASSFVSFTGPANYGYTF. The CDR3 region has the DNA TGTGCCAGCAGTTTTGTGAGTTTTACCGGCCCAGCTAACTATGGCTACACCTTC. This chain uses TRBV27 with TRBJ1-2; no firm D call. The CDR3 consists of 18 residues. Germline V gene sequence: CDR1 MNHEY, CDR2 SMNVEV (reference sequence). The germline V and J ends were trimmed by 3 bases and 0 bases, with 20 bases remaining between them.

In its sample, this clonotype was seen many times. The chain joins TRBV10-3 to TRBJ2-5; 13 bases agree with TRBD2. The ends lost 7 bases at V and 4 bases at J; junction bases unmatched: 12. The CDR3 spans 17 residues. Germline V gene lookup returns CDR1 ENHRY and CDR2 SYGVKD. CDR3 in amino acids: CAITNGGLAGEAETQYF. The CDR3, as DNA: TGTGCCATCACCAACGGAGGACTAGCGGGAGAGGCAGAGACCCAGTACTTC.

This clonotype was seen many times. The chain has TRBV28 and TRBJ2-5; 10 bases agree with TRBD1. The junction had 6 bases not matched to a gene; V was cut back by 6 bases and J by 5 bases. This CDR3 spans 14 amino acids. Germline loops: CDR1 MDHEN, CDR2 SYDVKM. CDR3 in DNA: TGTGCCAGCAGCCCCGGGGACAGGGGTGAGACCCAGTACTTC. Its translation is CASSPGDRGETQYF.

Many counts were recorded for this clonotype. The chain combines TRBV12-3 or TRBV12-4 with TRBJ1-1, with a possible D match to TRBD1 (6 bases). CDR3 length: 15 amino acids. Trimming shortened V by 4 bases and J by 3 bases, and 15 bases separated the two germline ends. The CDR3 loop is CASSSSAGAYTEAFF. In DNA, the CDR3 is TGTGCCAGCAGTTCCTCCGCGGGGGCTTACACTGAAGCTTTCTTT.

There are many counts of this clonotype. The chain employs TRBV6-2 or TRBV6-3 and TRBJ2-7; 8 bases fit TRBD2. The germline CDR1 and CDR2 sequences are MNHEY and SVGEGT. V lost 6 bases and J lost 2; bases outside the gene matches: 6. The CDR3 is made up of 14 amino acids. The CDR3 DNA is TGTGCCAGCAGAGCACGGGGGGGACCCTACGAGCAGTACTTC. It specifies CASRARGGPYEQYF.

This clonotype was counted at least ten times. The rearrangement uses TRBV7-2 and TRBJ2-7; perhaps TRBD2 as D (6 bases). Per germline, CDR1 SGHTA and CDR2 FQGNSA. Trimming shortened V by 2 bases and J by 3 bases, and 8 bases separated the two germline ends. The CDR3 length is 13 residues. Here the CDR3 reads CASSLRAGYEQYF. In nucleotides, the CDR3 is TGTGCCAGCAGCTTAAGAGCGGGCTACGAGCAGTACTTC. Together with reference TRBV7-2 and TRBJ2-7, the CDR3 gives the full variable domain: GAGVSQSPSNKVTEKGKDVELRCDPISGHTALYWYRQSLGQGLEFLIYFQGNSAPDKSGLPSDRFSAERTGGSVSTLTIQRTQQEDSAVYLCASSLRAGYEQYFGPGTRLTVT.

CDR3 sequence (DNA): TGTGCCTGGAGTGCCGGACTAGCGGAGAAGCAGTTCTTC. It codes for CAWSAGLAEKQFF. The V call is TRBV30, the J call TRBJ2-1; 10 bases line up with TRBD2. Germline CDR1 GTSNPN, CDR2 SVGIG (reference sequence). The CDR3 extends over 13 amino acids. The V and J ends lost 1 base and 11 bases, in that order; junction bases with no gene match: 5.

The table lists this clonotype with a few counts. The V gene is TRBV12-3 or TRBV12-4, the J gene TRBJ1-5; D remains ambiguous. V dropped 6 bases and J dropped 2 bases, with 11 bases sitting between them. The CDR3 is 14 amino acids. The CDR3 is CASSRWIGNQPQHF. The CDR3, as DNA: TGTGCCAGCAGCAGATGGATTGGCAATCAGCCCCAGCATTTT.

This clonotype was seen at least ten times. This chain uses TRBV29-1 with TRBJ1-2; a weak D match, TRBD1 (6 bases). Germline CDR1 and CDR2: SQVTM and ANQGSEA. The ends were cut back, 5 bases at V and 8 bases at J, with 24 bases in the middle. This CDR3 is 15 amino acids long. The chain's CDR3 is CSVILGGAPLGGYTF. The CDR3 bases are TGCAGCGTTATTTTGGGGGGGGCACCACTTGGAGGCTACACCTTC.

This clonotype was seen ten or more times. The chain joins TRBV5-5 to TRBJ1-3; 7 bases map to TRBD1. CDR1 SGHKS and CDR2 YYEKEE come from the germline V gene (reference sequence). The J segment lost 2 bases and the V segment lost 1 base, leaving 0 bases of the junction unmatched. The CDR3 is made up of 14 amino acids. The CDR3 nucleotides read TGTGCCAGCAGCTTGACAGGGGCTGGAAACACCATATATTTT. This translates into CASSLTGAGNTIYF.

This clonotype was detected ten times or more. The genes are TRBV11-2 and TRBJ2-7; 9 bases are a match to TRBD2. Germline-derived CDR1 and CDR2 are SGHAT and FQNNGV. CDR3 length: 17 residues. After removal of 1 base from V and 7 bases from J, the junction contained 14 bases not matched to a gene. CDR3 sequence: CASSLGSSGTPWGEQYF. CDR3 nucleotide sequence: TGTGCCAGCAGCTTAGGTTCTAGCGGGACGCCATGGGGTGAGCAGTACTTC.

This clonotype showed up many times. The gene calls are TRBV10-3 and TRBJ2-2; 8 nucleotides align to TRBD2. V lost 3 bases, J lost 5 bases, and 5 bases stayed unmatched. From germline, CDR1 is ENHRY and CDR2 SYGVKD. The CDR3 consists of 15 residues. CDR3 amino acids: CAISDSGGYTGELFF. The CDR3 bases are TGTGCCATCAGTGATTCGGGAGGGTATACCGGGGAGCTGTTTTTT.

This chain connects TRBV28 to TRBJ1-2; 8 nucleotides align to TRBD1. Germline values: CDR1 MDHEN, CDR2 SYDVKM. V lost 2 bases and J lost 4; bases outside the gene matches: 9. The CDR3 length is 16 residues. The CDR3 bases are TGTGCCAGCAGTTTAGCCAGGGGGCTACGTGGCTATGGCTACACCTTC. Translated: CASSLARGLRGYGYTF.

This clonotype came up many times. The DNA for the CDR3 is TGTGCCAGCAGTTGGAGGCTCAAGGTCACTGAAGCTTTCTTT. This translates into CASSWRLKVTEAFF. The chain carries TRBV12-3 or TRBV12-4 and TRBJ1-1; D remains unclear. The CDR3 covers 14 residues. The V gene lost 4 bases and the J gene lost 4 bases, with 13 bases spanning the gap.

This clonotype was detected ten times or more. V usage is TRBV4-3 and J usage is TRBJ1-5; no clear D gene. Germline V gene sequence: CDR1 LGHNA, CDR2 YSLEER. The V gene lost 0 bases and the J gene lost 2 bases, with 8 bases spanning the gap. The CDR3 totals 15 residues. CDR3 amino acids: CASSQDRPGNQPQHF. DNA of the CDR3: TGCGCCAGCAGCCAAGATCGCCCCGGCAATCAGCCCCAGCATTTT.

This clonotype was seen ten or more times. The V call is TRBV12-3 or TRBV12-4, the J call TRBJ2-2; D not resolved. The CDR3 covers 13 residues. Trimming cost V 3 bases and J 4 bases, with 6 bases left between them. The CDR3 region has the DNA TGTGCCAGCAGTTTTGAGTTCACCGGGGAGCTGTTTTTT. It yields the protein CASSFEFTGELFF.

At least ten counts were recorded for this clonotype. The chain combines TRBV28 with TRBJ1-2; no reliable D call. This CDR3 region has 14 residues. Germline CDR1 reads MDHEN; CDR2 reads SYDVKM. V was shortened by 8 bases and J by 0 bases, with 13 bases between the two germline ends. The CDR3 region has the DNA TGTGCCAGCCTACGGAGGGCTGCTAACTATGGCTACACCTTC. This sequence encodes CASLRRAANYGYTF.

This clonotype showed up many times. At one end, the junction sequence differs from germline, possibly due to a read error. This chain links TRBV5-1 with TRBJ2-7; 7 bases align to TRBD2. The length of the CDR3 is 13 residues. Germline V gene data show CDR1 as SGHRS and CDR2 as YFSETQ. CDR3 in amino acids: CASTLGTKGEQYF. CDR3 DNA: TGCGCCAGCACCTTGGGGACTAAGGGCGAGCAGTACTTC.

This clonotype was observed at least ten times. The gene calls are TRBV7-3 and TRBJ2-6; D is unresolved. The CDR3 has 16 amino acids. The V gene lost 2 bases and the J gene lost 0 bases, with 8 bases spanning the gap. CDR1 is SGHTA, CDR2 FQGTGA, per germline. In DNA form, the CDR3 reads TGTGCCAGCAGCTTACGAGGTTTCTCTGGGGCCAACGTCCTGACTTTC. Its protein product is CASSLRGFSGANVLTF.

This clonotype was recorded at least ten times. The chain employs TRBV5-1 and TRBJ1-1; 10 bases map to TRBD1. The CDR3 is 17 amino acids. Per the germline V gene, CDR1 is SGHRS and CDR2 is YFSETQ. V dropped 4 bases and J dropped 0; count of bases not matched to a gene: 9. The CDR3 DNA reads as TGCGCCAGCAGCCGGACAGGGGGAATGGGAATGAACACTGAAGCTTTCTTT. The encoded protein is CASSRTGGMGMNTEAFF.

The V and J genes are TRBV28 and TRBJ2-7; perhaps TRBD2 as D (5 bases). V was pared by 2 bases and J by 7 bases, with 21 bases between. CDR1 and CDR2 from the germline V gene are MDHEN and SYDVKM. This CDR3 region has 16 residues. CDR3 DNA sequence: TGTGCCAGCAGTTTAGACCGGACGGGAAGAACGGGGGAGCAGTACTTC. Protein product: CASSLDRTGRTGEQYF. The full variable domain, its missing parts supplied by reference TRBV28 and TRBJ2-7, is DVKVTQSSRYLVKRTGEKVFLECVQDMDHENMFWYRQDPGLGLRLIYFSYDVKMKEKGDIPEGYSVSREKKERFSLILESASTNQTSMYLCASSLDRTGRTGEQYFGPGTRLTVT.

This clonotype came up many times. This chain connects TRBV5-1 to TRBJ2-7; TRBD1 matches at 8 bases. Germline lookup yields CDR1 SGHRS and CDR2 YFSETQ. With V trimmed by 4 bases and J by 1 base, 7 bases remained unmatched. CDR3 length: 15 amino acids. CDR3 sequence: CASSPDRGGSYEQYF. The CDR3 bases are TGCGCCAGCAGCCCCGACAGGGGTGGATCCTACGAGCAGTACTTC. Full variable domain (remainder filled in from reference TRBV5-1 and TRBJ2-7): KAGVTQTPRYLIKTRGQQVTLSCSPISGHRSVSWYQQTPGQGLQFLFEYFSETQRNKGNFPGRFSGRQFSNSRSEMNVSTLELGDSALYLCASSPDRGGSYEQYFGPGTRLTVT.

At least ten counts were recorded for this clonotype. This chain links TRBV11-2 with TRBJ2-7; 11 bases fit TRBD1. CDR1 is SGHAT and CDR2 is FQNNGV in the germline V gene. With 0 bases clipped from V and 3 bases from J, the junction kept 4 bases outside the gene matches. The CDR3 loop spans 16 amino acids. The CDR3: CASSLDPGTGGYEQYF. As DNA, the CDR3 is TGTGCCAGCAGCTTAGATCCCGGGACAGGGGGCTACGAGCAGTACTTC. The complete variable domain, with remaining parts taken from reference TRBV11-2 and TRBJ2-7, reads EAGVAQSPRYKIIEKRQSVAFWCNPISGHATLYWYQQILGQGPKLLIQFQNNGVVDDSQLPKDRFSAERLKGVDSTLKIQPAKLEDSAVYLCASSLDPGTGGYEQYFGPGTRLTVT.

This clonotype was detected many times. The genes are TRBV28 and TRBJ1-5, with 7 nucleotides matching TRBD1. The V and J ends lost 6 bases and 2 bases, in that order; junction bases with no gene match: 7. Germline values: CDR1 MDHEN, CDR2 SYDVKM. CDR3 length: 15 residues. The CDR3 sequence is CASRARGLGNQPQHF. CDR3 DNA sequence: TGTGCCAGCAGAGCGAGGGGGCTCGGCAATCAGCCCCAGCATTTT.

The chain couples TRBV6-5 to TRBJ1-6, with 7 bases fitting TRBD1. This CDR3 spans 13 amino acids. Trimming cost V 4 bases and J 9 bases; bases outside gene matches: 3. The germline gives CDR1 MNHEY, CDR2 SVGAGI. CDR3 nucleotides: TGTGCCAGCAGTTTCGACAGGGCTTCACCCCTCCACTTT. The encoded protein is CASSFDRASPLHF.

This clonotype was seen ten or more times. This sequence joins TRBV7-9 and TRBJ2-7, with D unresolved. The CDR3 extends over 12 amino acids. V lost 10 bases and J 7 bases, leaving 17 bases between the germline ends. Germline V gene sequence: CDR1 SEHNR, CDR2 FQNEAQ (reference sequence). CDR3: CATESPLKEQYF. The CDR3 nucleotides are TGTGCCACCGAATCCCCGCTCAAGGAGCAGTACTTC.

The table lists this clonotype with many counts. This chain uses TRBV19 with TRBJ1-1; no clear D gene. The germline V gene encodes CDR1 LNHDA and CDR2 SQIVND (reference sequence). The CDR3 has 14 amino acids. V lost 3 bases and J lost 3, with 11 bases in between. The CDR3 region is CASSIPTEDTEAFF. The CDR3 DNA reads as TGTGCCAGTAGTATCCCCACAGAGGACACTGAAGCTTTCTTT.